These 23 T cell receptor beta chains originate from one sample sequenced in a study of Ad26.COV2.S vaccination and SARS-CoV-2 variants. Profiling relied on immunoSEQ multiplex PCR, and the TCRdb table lists in-frame clones only, not all of them. The table lists 400,000 to 450,000 clones, 90% of them singletons. This sample's treatment: some 20 received Ad26.COV2.S at low or high dose, single or two shots; five or six received placebo; per-sample allocation not given. Collection of samples fell on day 63 after the first vaccine or placebo injection. The material sequenced was peripheral blood, taken in a trial of Ad26.COV2.S vaccine versus placebo. The source is a person aged 18-60 years who received the Ad26.COV2.S COVID-19 vaccine or a placebo.

V is TRBV13 and J is TRBJ1-1; D is perhaps TRBD1 (5 bases). The germline V gene encodes CDR1 PRHDT and CDR2 FYEKMQ (reference sequence). CDR3 length equals 12 residues. Between the trimmed V and J ends, which lost 8 bases and 4 bases, there was a span of 11 bases. CDR3 sequence: CASGGSITEAFF. CDR3 nucleotide sequence: TGTGCCAGCGGGGGGTCTATCACTGAAGCTTTCTTT.

V and J are TRBV2 and TRBJ2-2, with D possibly TRBD1 on 5 matching bases. The V and J ends lost 3 bases and 5 bases respectively, with 7 bases between them. Germline V CDR1 and CDR2: SNHLY, FYNNEI. CDR3 length: 13 residues. CDR3 coding DNA: TGTGCCAGCAGTGACGCAGGGACCGGGGAGCTGTTTTTT. Its translation is CASSDAGTGELFF.

The chain employs TRBV6-2 or TRBV6-3 and TRBJ2-7; D is possibly TRBD1 (6 bases). The CDR3 totals 16 residues. V was pared by 4 bases and J by 3 bases, with 19 bases between. Germline V gene data show CDR1 as MNHEY and CDR2 as SVGEGT. As DNA, the CDR3 is TGTGCCAGCAGTTTTCCTCTAGGGGACACGATCTACGAGCAGTACTTC. This codes for CASSFPLGDTIYEQYF.

The chain uses TRBV19 and TRBJ1-2, with D possibly matching TRBD1 (6 bases). The CDR3 runs to 14 residues. Trimming cost V 6 bases and J 7 bases, with 18 bases left between them. The germline CDR1 and CDR2 sequences are LNHDA and SQIVND (reference sequence). In DNA, the CDR3 is TGTGCCAGTAGCAGACTTTCACAGGGAGGTGGCTACACCTTC. It translates to CASSRLSQGGGYTF. Based on the CDR3 plus reference TRBV19 and TRBJ1-2, the full variable domain is DGGITQSPKYLFRKEGQNVTLSCEQNLNHDAMYWYRQDPGQGLRLIYYSQIVNDFQKGDIAEGYSVSREKKESFPLTVTSAQKNPTAFYLCASSRLSQGGGYTFGSGTRLTVV.

Only one count was recorded for this clone. The chain uses TRBV7-9 and TRBJ2-5, with a weak D call TRBD2 (5 bases). CDR3 length: 14 residues. Germline CDR1 is SEHNR and CDR2 is FQNEAQ (reference sequence). Trimming pared 0 bases from V and 4 bases from J, leaving 9 bases between. CDR3 residues: CASSLAGLTETQYF. Written as DNA, the CDR3 is TGTGCCAGCAGCTTAGCCGGACTTACAGAGACCCAGTACTTC.

The V call is TRBV4-1, the J call TRBJ1-4; D might be TRBD1 (5 bases). In germline, CDR1 is MGHRA, CDR2 YSYEKL. Trimming removed 4 bases from V and 5 bases from J, with 14 bases in between. CDR3 size: 15 residues. The CDR3 protein is CASSRQGTNNEKLFF. CDR3 bases: TGCGCCAGCAGCCGCCAAGGGACGAACAATGAAAAACTGTTTTTT.

The chain joins TRBV5-1 to TRBJ2-2; 10 bases fit TRBD1. This CDR3 has 15 residues. Germline values: CDR1 SGHRS, CDR2 YFSETQ. V was pared by 3 bases and J by 6 bases, with 5 bases of the junction left unmatched. CDR3 bases: TGCGCCAGCAGCTCATGGACAGGGGGGGCCGGGGAGCTGTTTTTT. Translation gives CASSSWTGGAGELFF.

This clone was detected only once. This chain joins TRBV20-1 and TRBJ2-7; 13 bases align to TRBD2. The germline V gene encodes CDR1 DFQATT and CDR2 SNEGSKA (reference sequence). With 3 bases clipped from V and 4 bases from J, the junction kept 9 bases outside the gene matches. This CDR3 is 16 amino acids long. CDR3 sequence (DNA): TGCAGTGCTAGTAGGGGGACTAGCGGGATAATTTACGAGCAGTACTTC. Translating it yields CSASRGTSGIIYEQYF.

V is TRBV18 and J is TRBJ2-7; 7 bases are a match to TRBD2. Trimming took 2 bases from V and 3 from J; bases not matched to a gene: 7. Germline V gene sequence: CDR1 KGHSH, CDR2 LQKENI. CDR3 length: 15 amino acids. DNA of the CDR3: TGTGCCAGCTCACCAGCCAGCCGCGGGGGCTACGAGCAGTACTTC. Residues: CASSPASRGGYEQYF. Combining the CDR3 with reference TRBV18 and TRBJ2-7 gives the whole variable domain NAGVMQNPRHLVRRRGQEARLRCSPMKGHSHVYWYRQLPEEGLKFMVYLQKENIIDESGMPKERFSAEFPKEGPSILRIQQVVRGDSAAYFCASSPASRGGYEQYFGPGTRLTVT.

The chain combines TRBV29-1 with TRBJ2-3, with 9 bases that match TRBD1. J lost 5 bases, V lost 7 bases, and 7 bases had no gene match. The length of the CDR3 is 13 residues. Germline V CDR1 and CDR2: SQVTM, ANQGSEA. In DNA form, the CDR3 reads TGCAGCGCCAATCGACAGGGGGGAGATACGCAGTATTTT. The encoded protein is CSANRQGGDTQYF.

The rearrangement joins TRBV27 to TRBJ1-2; tentative D call: TRBD1 (5 bases). This CDR3 is 16 amino acids long. Deletions cut 5 bases from V and 3 bases from J, with 19 bases between. CDR1 MNHEY and CDR2 SMNVEV come from the germline V gene (reference sequence). In DNA form, the CDR3 reads TGTGCCAGCAGTCCGGATATGAGGGGCCTAGACTATGGCTACACCTTC. Protein: CASSPDMRGLDYGYTF.

This chain links TRBV5-1 with TRBJ2-7, with D hard to call. The germline CDR1 and CDR2 sequences are SGHRS and YFSETQ. CDR3 length: 17 residues. Trimming stripped 4 bases from V and 4 bases from J, with 24 bases between. The DNA of the CDR3 is TGCGCCAGCAGCCCACGTAGACCAAACAGAGGATATTACGAGCAGTACTTC. It codes for CASSPRRPNRGYYEQYF.

CDR3 amino acids: CSVESGQGFMGNTIYF. The DNA of the CDR3 is TGCAGCGTTGAATCAGGACAGGGATTCATGGGAAACACCATATATTTT. V and J are TRBV29-1 and TRBJ1-3, with 8 positions matching TRBD1. J was trimmed by 4 bases and V by 2 bases; bases with no gene match: 10. The germline V gene encodes CDR1 SQVTM and CDR2 ANQGSEA. CDR3 length: 16 amino acids.

The CDR3 DNA is TGTGCCAGCAGTGAAGGGAAGACTAGCCACCTCGAGCAGTACTTC. Its translation: CASSEGKTSHLEQYF. This chain joins TRBV2 and TRBJ2-7; 7 nucleotides line up with TRBD2. The germline CDR1 and CDR2 sequences are SNHLY and FYNNEI. Unmatched junction bases numbered 9, after V lost 1 base and J lost 6 bases. The CDR3 spans 15 residues.

In this sample, this clone turned up once. This CDR3 reads CAISESGKTSGLPYNEQFF. The CDR3 nucleotides read TGTGCCATCAGTGAGTCAGGAAAAACTAGCGGGCTTCCCTACAATGAGCAGTTCTTC. The rearrangement uses TRBV10-3 and TRBJ2-1; TRBD2 matches 9 bases. Germline V gene lookup returns CDR1 ENHRY and CDR2 SYGVKD. The CDR3 totals 19 residues. V trimming: 0 bases; J trimming: 2 bases; junction bases outside the gene matches: 11.

This chain joins TRBV6-4 and TRBJ1-1; D is ambiguous. V lost 6 bases, J lost 3 bases, and 11 bases lay in between. Germline values: CDR1 MRHNA, CDR2 SNTAGT. This CDR3 contains 13 residues. The CDR3 coding sequence is TGTGCCAGCAGGCAGACGGAATACACTGAAGCTTTCTTT. Translation gives CASRQTEYTEAFF.

The rearrangement uses TRBV19 and TRBJ1-5; possible D gene TRBD1, 6 bases. The CDR3 runs 13 residues. Germline values: CDR1 LNHDA, CDR2 SQIVND (reference sequence). The V end was cut by 6 bases, the J end by 5 bases, with 11 bases between. The CDR3 protein is CASSWDKYQPQHF. The CDR3, as DNA: TGTGCCAGTAGCTGGGACAAATATCAGCCCCAGCATTTT.

This rearrangement joins TRBV6-5 to TRBJ2-3; D is unresolved. The CDR3 has 11 amino acids. The germline V gene has CDR1 MNHEY and CDR2 SVGAGI. Trimming pared 8 bases from V and 5 bases from J, leaving 8 bases between. CDR3 DNA: TGTGCCAGCCCCGCCCTAGATACGCAGTATTTT. It is translated as CASPALDTQYF.

The CDR3 DNA follows: TGTGCCAGCAGTTTTCTCGAGCCGAACACTGAAGCTTTCTTT. Encoded protein: CASSFLEPNTEAFF. This chain joins TRBV28 and TRBJ1-1; no firm D call. V lost 3 bases to trimming and J lost 1 base, with 9 bases between them. Germline loops: CDR1 MDHEN, CDR2 SYDVKM. The CDR3 covers 14 residues.

The chain employs TRBV2 and TRBJ2-6; a weak D match, TRBD1 (5 bases). V lost 8 bases, J lost 1 base, and 9 bases lay in between. The CDR3 consists of 14 residues. Germline loops: CDR1 SNHLY, CDR2 FYNNEI. CDR3 DNA sequence: TGTGCCAGCTGCCCAGGGTCTGGGGCCAACGTCCTGACTTTC. Residues: CASCPGSGANVLTF.

The chain carries TRBV9 and TRBJ1-4, with a tentative D call TRBD1 (5 bases). The CDR3 is 14 residues long. Germline CDR1 SGDLS, CDR2 YYNGEE. V lost 0 bases to trimming and J lost 8 bases, with 11 bases between them. In nucleotides, the CDR3 is TGTGCCAGCAGCGTAGAGGGAAGGGGAGAAAAACTGTTTTTT. This codes for CASSVEGRGEKLFF.

V usage is TRBV7-3 and J usage is TRBJ2-1, with 7 bases fitting TRBD2. Germline V gene data show CDR1 as SGHTA and CDR2 as FQGTGA. The CDR3 spans 16 residues. With V trimmed by 5 bases and J by 4 bases, 11 bases remained unmatched. CDR3 sequence (DNA): TGTGCCAGCAGCGCAAGCGGGTCTAGCGGATACAATGAGCAGTTCTTC. Translated, it gives CASSASGSSGYNEQFF. Using reference TRBV7-3 and TRBJ2-1 for the parts outside the CDR3, the full variable domain is GAGVSQTPSNKVTEKGKYVELRCDPISGHTALYWYRQSLGQGPEFLIYFQGTGAADDSGLPNDRFFAVRPEGSVSTLKIQRTERGDSAVYLCASSASGSSGYNEQFFGPGTRLTVL.

The chain is built from TRBV6-5 and TRBJ2-3; D remains ambiguous. The CDR3 runs 13 residues. Germline values: CDR1 MNHEY, CDR2 SVGAGI. With 4 bases removed from V and 1 base from J, the gap between germline ends came to 6 bases. CDR3 amino acids: CASSLARTDTQYF. The CDR3 bases are TGTGCCAGCAGTTTGGCCCGCACAGATACGCAGTATTTT.